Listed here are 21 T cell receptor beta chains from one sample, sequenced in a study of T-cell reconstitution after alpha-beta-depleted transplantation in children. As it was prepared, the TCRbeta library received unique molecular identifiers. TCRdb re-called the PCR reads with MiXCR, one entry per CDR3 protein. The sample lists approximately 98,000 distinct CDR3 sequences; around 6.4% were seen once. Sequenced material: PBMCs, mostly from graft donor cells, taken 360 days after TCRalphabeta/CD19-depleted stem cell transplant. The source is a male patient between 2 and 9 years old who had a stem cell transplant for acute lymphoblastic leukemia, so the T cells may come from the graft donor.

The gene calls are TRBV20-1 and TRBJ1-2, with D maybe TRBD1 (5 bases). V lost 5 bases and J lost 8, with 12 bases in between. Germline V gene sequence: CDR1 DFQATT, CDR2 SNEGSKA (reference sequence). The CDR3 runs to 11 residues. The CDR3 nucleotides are TGCAGTGCTCCCCAGGGTCGGGGCTACACCTTC. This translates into CSAPQGRGYTF.

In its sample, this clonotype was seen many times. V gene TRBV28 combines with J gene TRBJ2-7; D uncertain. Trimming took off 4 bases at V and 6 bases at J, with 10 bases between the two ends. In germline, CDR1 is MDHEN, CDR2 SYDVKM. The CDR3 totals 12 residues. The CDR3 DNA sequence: TGTGCCAGCAGTTGGGTAAAGGGCGAGCAGTACTTC. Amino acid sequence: CASSWVKGEQYF.

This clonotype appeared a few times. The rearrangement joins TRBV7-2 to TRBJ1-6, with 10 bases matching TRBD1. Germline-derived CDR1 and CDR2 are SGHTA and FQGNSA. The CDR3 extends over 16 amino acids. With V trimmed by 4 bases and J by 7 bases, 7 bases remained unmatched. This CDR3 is CASSSGDRGPNSPLHF. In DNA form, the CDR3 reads TGTGCCAGCAGCTCGGGGGACAGGGGACCGAATTCACCCCTCCACTTT.

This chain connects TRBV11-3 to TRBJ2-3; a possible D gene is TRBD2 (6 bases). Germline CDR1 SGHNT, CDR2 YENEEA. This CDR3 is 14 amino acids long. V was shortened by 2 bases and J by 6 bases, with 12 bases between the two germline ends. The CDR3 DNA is TGTGCCAGCAGCTTACGGGAGTCGGTGGATACGCAGTATTTT. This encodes CASSLRESVDTQYF.

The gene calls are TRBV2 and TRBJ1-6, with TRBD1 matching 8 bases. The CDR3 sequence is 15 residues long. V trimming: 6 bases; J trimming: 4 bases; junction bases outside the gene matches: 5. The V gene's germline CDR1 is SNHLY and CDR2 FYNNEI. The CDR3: CASRDRVTYNSPLHF. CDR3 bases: TGTGCCAGCAGGGACAGGGTGACATATAATTCACCCCTCCACTTT.

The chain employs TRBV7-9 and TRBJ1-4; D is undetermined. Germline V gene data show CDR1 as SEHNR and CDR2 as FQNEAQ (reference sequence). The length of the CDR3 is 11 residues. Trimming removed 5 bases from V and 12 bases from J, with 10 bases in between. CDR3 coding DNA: TGTGCCAGCAGCGCCACCGTGGAACTGTTTTTT. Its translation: CASSATVELFF. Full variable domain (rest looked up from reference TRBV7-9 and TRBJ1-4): DTGVSQNPRHKITKRGQNVTFRCDPISEHNRLYWYRQTLGQGPEFLTYFQNEAQLEKSRLLSDRFSAERPKGSFSTLEIQRTEQGDSAMYLCASSATVELFFGSGTQLSVL.

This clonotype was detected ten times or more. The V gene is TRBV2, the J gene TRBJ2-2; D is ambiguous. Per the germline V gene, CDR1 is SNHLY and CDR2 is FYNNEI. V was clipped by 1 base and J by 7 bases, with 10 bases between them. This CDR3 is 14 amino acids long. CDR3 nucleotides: TGTGCCAGCAGTGAAGGGGTAGGGTACGGGGAGCTGTTTTTT. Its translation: CASSEGVGYGELFF.

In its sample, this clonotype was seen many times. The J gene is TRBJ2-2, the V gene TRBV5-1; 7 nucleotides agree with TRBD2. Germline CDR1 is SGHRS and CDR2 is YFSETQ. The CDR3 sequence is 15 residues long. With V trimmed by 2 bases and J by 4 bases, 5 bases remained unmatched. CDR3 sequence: CASSFRRGSTGELFF. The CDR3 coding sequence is TGCGCCAGCAGCTTCAGGCGGGGGAGCACCGGGGAGCTGTTTTTT.

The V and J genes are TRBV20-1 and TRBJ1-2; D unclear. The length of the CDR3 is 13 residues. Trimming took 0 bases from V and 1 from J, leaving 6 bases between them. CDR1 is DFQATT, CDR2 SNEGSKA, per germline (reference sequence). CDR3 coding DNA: TGCAGTGCTAGAGATCAAGTTAACTATGGCTACACCTTC. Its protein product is CSARDQVNYGYTF.

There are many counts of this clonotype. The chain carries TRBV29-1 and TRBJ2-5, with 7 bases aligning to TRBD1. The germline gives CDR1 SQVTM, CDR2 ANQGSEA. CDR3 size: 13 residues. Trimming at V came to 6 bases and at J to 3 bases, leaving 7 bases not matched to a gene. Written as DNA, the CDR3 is TGCAGCGTCCCTGAGGGGGCCGAAGAGACCCAGTACTTC. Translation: CSVPEGAEETQYF.

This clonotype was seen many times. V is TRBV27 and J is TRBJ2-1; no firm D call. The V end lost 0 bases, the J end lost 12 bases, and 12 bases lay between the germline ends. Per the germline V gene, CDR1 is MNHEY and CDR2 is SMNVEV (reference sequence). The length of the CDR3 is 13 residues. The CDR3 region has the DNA TGTGCCAGCAGTTTATCTCCCCGAATCGGGCAGTTCTTC. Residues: CASSLSPRIGQFF.

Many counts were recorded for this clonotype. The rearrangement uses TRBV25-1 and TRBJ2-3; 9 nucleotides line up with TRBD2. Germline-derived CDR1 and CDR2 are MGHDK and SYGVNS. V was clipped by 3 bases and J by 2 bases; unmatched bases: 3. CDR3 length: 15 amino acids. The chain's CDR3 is CASSDSGGVTDTQYF. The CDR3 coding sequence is TGTGCCAGCAGTGATAGCGGGGGCGTCACAGATACGCAGTATTTT. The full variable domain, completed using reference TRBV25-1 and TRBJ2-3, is EADIYQTPRYLVIGTGKKITLECSQTMGHDKMYWYQQDPGMELHLIHYSYGVNSTEKGDLSSESTVSRIRTEHFPLTLESARPSHTSQYLCASSDSGGVTDTQYFGPGTRLTVL.

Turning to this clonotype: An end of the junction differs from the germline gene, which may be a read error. The CDR3 region is CASSQGTGAYEKYF. In DNA form, the CDR3 reads TGTGCCAGCAGCCAGGGGACCGGGGCCTACGAGAAGTACTTC. This chain connects TRBV4-2 to TRBJ2-7; D assignment may be TRBD1 or TRBD2 (5 bases each). CDR1 LGHNA and CDR2 YNFKEQ come from the germline V gene. The CDR3 totals 14 residues.

The chain's CDR3 is CASSLGRGQGGSGETQYF. The CDR3 bases are TGTGCCAGCAGCCTGGGAAGGGGACAGGGAGGCTCAGGAGAGACCCAGTACTTC. The V call is TRBV21-1, the J call TRBJ2-5; TRBD1 is the table's D call and was not checked against the DNA. TRBV21-1 is flagged as a pseudogene. The CDR3 covers 18 residues.

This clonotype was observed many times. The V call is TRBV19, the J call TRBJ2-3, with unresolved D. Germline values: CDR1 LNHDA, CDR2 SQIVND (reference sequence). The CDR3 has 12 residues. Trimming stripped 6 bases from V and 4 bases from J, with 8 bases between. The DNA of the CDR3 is TGTGCCAGTAGCCCCGGACCAGATACGCAGTATTTT. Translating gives CASSPGPDTQYF.

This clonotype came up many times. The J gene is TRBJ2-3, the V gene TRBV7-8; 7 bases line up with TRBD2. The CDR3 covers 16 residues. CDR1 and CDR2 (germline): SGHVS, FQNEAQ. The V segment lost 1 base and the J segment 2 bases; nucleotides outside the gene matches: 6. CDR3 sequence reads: CASSLGAGASTDTQYF. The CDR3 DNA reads TGTGCCAGCAGCTTAGGTGCGGGAGCCTCCACAGATACGCAGTATTTT.

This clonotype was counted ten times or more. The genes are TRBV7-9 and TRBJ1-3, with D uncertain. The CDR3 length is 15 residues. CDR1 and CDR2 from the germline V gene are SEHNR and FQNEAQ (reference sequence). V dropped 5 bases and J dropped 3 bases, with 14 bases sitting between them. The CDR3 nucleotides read TGTGCCAGCAGCCCCAGGTCTGGGGTTGGAAACACCATATATTTT. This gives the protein CASSPRSGVGNTIYF.

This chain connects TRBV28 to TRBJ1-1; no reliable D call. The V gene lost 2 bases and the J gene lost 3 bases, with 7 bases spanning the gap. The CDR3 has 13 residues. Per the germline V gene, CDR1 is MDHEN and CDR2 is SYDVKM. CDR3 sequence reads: CASSLVDDTEAFF. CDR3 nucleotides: TGTGCCAGCAGTTTAGTAGATGACACTGAAGCTTTCTTT.

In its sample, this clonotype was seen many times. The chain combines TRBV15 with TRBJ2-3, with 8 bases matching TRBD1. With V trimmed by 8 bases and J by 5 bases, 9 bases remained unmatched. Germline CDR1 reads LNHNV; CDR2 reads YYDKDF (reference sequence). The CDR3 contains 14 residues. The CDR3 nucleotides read TGTGCCACCTCCCTCGGGACAGGCATAGATACGCAGTATTTT. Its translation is CATSLGTGIDTQYF.

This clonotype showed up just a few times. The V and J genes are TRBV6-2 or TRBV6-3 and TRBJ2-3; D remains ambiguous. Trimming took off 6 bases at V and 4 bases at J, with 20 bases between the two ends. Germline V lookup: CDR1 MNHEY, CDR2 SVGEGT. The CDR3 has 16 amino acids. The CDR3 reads CASRPPDGAQADTQYF. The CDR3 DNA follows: TGTGCCAGCAGACCCCCGGACGGCGCCCAGGCAGATACGCAGTATTTT.

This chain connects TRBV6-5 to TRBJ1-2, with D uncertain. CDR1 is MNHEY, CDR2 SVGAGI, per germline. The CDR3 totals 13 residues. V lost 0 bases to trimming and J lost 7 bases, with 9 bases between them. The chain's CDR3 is CASSYSKVLGYTF. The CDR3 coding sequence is TGTGCCAGCAGTTACTCCAAGGTGCTTGGCTACACCTTC.